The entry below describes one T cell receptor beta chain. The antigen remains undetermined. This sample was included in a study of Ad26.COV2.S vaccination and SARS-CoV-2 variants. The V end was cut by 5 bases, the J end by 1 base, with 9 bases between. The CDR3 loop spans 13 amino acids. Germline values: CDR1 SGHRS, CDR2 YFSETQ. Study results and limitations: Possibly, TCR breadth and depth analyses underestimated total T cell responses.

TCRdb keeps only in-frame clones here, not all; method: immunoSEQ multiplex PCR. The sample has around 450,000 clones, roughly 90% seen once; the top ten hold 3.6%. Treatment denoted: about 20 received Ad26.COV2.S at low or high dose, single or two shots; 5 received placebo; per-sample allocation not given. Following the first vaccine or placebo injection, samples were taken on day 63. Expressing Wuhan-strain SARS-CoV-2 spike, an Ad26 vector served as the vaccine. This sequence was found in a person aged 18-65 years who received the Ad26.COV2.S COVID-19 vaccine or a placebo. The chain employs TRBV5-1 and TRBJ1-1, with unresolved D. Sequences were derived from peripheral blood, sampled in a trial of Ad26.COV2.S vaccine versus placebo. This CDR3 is CASRLRENTEAFF. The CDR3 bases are TGCGCCAGCAGACTGAGGGAGAACACTGAAGCTTTCTTT.